This T cell receptor beta chain originates from a study of shared clonotypes between healthy human individuals. In regard to this clone: This specimen includes other DNA sequences encoding the same CDR3.

Study processing details: Quality scores were absent from the junction-only immunoSEQ sequences, so filtering differed. The table came from immunoSEQ multiplex PCR; TCRdb's copy has only in-frame clones and leaves some out. The D gene and trimming were derived from the DNA, and the V and J assignments and clone size from that table. The sample contains about 2.3 million clones, approximately 90% of which appear only once. Losses at the gene ends were 1 base for V and 2 bases for J; bases not matched to a gene: 2. The CDR3 length is 14 residues. The germline CDR1 and CDR2 sequences are SGHRS and YFSETQ.

The clonotype originates from a man between 18 and 35 years old in good health. Some clones in this sample may be carry-over from other donors' samples. The chain uses TRBV5-1 and TRBJ2-7, with 8 nucleotides matching TRBD1. Sample: naive CD4+ T cells from PBMCs. Described subset: CD45RA+ positively selected. DNA of the CDR3: TGCGCCAGCAGCTTGAGGACAGGGCCCTACGAGCAGTACTTC. Translation gives CASSLRTGPYEQYF.